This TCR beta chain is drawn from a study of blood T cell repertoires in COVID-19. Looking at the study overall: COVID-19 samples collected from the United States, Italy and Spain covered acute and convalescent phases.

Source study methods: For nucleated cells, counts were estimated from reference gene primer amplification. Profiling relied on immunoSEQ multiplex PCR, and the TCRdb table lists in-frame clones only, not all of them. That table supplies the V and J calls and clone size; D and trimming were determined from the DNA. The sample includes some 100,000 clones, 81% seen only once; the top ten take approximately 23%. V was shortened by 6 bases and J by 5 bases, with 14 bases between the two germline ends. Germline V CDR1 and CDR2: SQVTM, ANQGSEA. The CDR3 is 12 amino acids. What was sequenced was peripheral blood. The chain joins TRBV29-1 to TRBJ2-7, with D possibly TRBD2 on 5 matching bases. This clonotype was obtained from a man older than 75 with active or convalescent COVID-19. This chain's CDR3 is CSVAEGSNEQYF. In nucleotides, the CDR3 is TGCAGCGTCGCTGAGGGCAGTAACGAGCAGTACTTC.